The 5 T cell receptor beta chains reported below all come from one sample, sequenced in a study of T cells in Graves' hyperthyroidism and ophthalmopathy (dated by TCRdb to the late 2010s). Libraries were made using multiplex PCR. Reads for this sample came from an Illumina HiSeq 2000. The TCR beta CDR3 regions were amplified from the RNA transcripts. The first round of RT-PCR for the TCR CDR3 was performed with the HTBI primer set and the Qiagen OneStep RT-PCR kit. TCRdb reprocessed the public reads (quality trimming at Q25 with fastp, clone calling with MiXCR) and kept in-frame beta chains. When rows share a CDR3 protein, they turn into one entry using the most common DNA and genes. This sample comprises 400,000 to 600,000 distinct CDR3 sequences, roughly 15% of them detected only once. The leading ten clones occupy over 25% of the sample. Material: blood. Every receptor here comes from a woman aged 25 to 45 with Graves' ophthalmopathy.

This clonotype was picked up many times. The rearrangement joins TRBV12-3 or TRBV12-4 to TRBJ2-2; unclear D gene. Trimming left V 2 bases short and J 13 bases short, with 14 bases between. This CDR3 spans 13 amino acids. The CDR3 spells CASSLRRTLGLFF. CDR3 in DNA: TGTGCCAGCAGTTTACGCAGGACGCTGGGGCTGTTTTTT.

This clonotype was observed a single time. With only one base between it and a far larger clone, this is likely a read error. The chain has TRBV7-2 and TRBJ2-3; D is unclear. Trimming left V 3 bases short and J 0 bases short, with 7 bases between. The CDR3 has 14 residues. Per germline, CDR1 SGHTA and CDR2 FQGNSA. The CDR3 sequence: CASSFGRSTDTQYF. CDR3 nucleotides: TGTGCCAGCAGCTTTGGCAGAAGCACAGATACGCAGTATTTT.

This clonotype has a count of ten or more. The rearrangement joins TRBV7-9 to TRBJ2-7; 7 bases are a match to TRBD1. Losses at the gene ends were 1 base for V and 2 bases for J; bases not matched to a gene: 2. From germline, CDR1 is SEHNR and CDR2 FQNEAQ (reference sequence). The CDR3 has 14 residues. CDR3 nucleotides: TGTGCCAGCAGCTTAGGCAGGGGGACCTACGAGCAGTACTTC. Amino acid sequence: CASSLGRGTYEQYF. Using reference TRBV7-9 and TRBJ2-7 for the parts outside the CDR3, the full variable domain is DTGVSQNPRHKITKRGQNVTFRCDPISEHNRLYWYRQTLGQGPEFLTYFQNEAQLEKSRLLSDRFSAERPKGSFSTLEIQRTEQGDSAMYLCASSLGRGTYEQYFGPGTRLTVT.

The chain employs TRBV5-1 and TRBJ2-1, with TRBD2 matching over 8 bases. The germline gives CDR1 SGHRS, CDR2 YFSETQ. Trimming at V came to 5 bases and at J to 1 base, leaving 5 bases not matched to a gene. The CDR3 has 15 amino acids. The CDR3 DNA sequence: TGCGCCAGCAGAACCGGGACTAGTTCCTACAATGAGCAGTTCTTC. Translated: CASRTGTSSYNEQFF. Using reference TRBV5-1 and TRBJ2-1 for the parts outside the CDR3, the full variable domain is KAGVTQTPRYLIKTRGQQVTLSCSPISGHRSVSWYQQTPGQGLQFLFEYFSETQRNKGNFPGRFSGRQFSNSRSEMNVSTLELGDSALYLCASRTGTSSYNEQFFGPGTRLTVL.

The CDR3 region has the DNA TGTGCCTGGAGTCCAGGGGAGTCGGTCAAAAACATTCAGTACTTC. Its translation is CAWSPGESVKNIQYF. V usage is TRBV30 and J usage is TRBJ2-4, with D possibly being TRBD1 (6 bases). The V end was cut by 2 bases, the J end by 3 bases, with 14 bases between. This CDR3 spans 15 amino acids. CDR1 is GTSNPN and CDR2 is SVGIG in the germline V gene (reference sequence).